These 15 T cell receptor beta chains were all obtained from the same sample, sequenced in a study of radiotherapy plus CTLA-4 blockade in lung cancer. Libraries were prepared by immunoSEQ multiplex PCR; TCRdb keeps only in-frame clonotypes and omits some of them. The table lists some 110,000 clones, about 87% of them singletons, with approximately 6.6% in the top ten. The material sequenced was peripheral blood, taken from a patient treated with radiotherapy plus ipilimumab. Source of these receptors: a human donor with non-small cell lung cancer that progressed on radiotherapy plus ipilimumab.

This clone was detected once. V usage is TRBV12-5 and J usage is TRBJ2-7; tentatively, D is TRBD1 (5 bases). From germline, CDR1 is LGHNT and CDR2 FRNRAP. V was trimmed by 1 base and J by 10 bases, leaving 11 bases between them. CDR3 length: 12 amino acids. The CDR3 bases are TGTGCTAGTGGTTTGGCCCGGACACACCAGTACTTC. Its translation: CASGLARTHQYF.

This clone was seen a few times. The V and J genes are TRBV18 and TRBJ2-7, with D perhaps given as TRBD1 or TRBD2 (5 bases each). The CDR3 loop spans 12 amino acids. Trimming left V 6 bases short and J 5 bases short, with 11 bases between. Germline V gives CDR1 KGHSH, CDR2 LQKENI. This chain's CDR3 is CASSPRGDEQYF. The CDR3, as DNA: TGTGCCAGCTCCCCGAGGGGTGACGAGCAGTACTTC. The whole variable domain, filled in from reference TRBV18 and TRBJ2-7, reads NAGVMQNPRHLVRRRGQEARLRCSPMKGHSHVYWYRQLPEEGLKFMVYLQKENIIDESGMPKERFSAEFPKEGPSILRIQQVVRGDSAAYFCASSPRGDEQYFGPGTRLTVT.

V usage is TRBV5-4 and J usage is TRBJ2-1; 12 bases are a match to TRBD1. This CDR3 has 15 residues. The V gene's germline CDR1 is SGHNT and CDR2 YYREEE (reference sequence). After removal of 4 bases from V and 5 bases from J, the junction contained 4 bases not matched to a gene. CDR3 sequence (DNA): TGTGCCAGCAGCGGGGACAGGGGGCTCGACAATGAGCAGTTCTTC. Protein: CASSGDRGLDNEQFF.

The CDR3 DNA reads as TGTGCCAGCTCTGATGCAGGAGCTGGGGCCAACGTCCTGACTTTC. It codes for CASSDAGAGANVLTF. V usage is TRBV28 and J usage is TRBJ2-6, with D hard to call. V was cut by 8 bases and J by 2 bases, with 13 bases left in between. From germline, CDR1 is MDHEN and CDR2 SYDVKM. The CDR3 is 15 residues long.

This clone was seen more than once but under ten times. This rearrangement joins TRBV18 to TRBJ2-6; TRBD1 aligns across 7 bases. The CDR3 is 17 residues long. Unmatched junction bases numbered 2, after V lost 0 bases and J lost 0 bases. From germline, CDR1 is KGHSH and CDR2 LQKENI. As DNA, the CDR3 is TGTGCCAGCTCACCACCGGGGGACAGCTCTGGGGCCAACGTCCTGACTTTC. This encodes CASSPPGDSSGANVLTF.

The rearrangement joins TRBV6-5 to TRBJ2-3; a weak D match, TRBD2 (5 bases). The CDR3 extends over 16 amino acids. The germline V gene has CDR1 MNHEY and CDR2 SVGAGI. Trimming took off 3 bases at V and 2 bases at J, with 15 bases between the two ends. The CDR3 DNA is TGTGCCAGCAGTTATGACGGGGTTTGGAACACAGATACGCAGTATTTT. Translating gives CASSYDGVWNTDTQYF.

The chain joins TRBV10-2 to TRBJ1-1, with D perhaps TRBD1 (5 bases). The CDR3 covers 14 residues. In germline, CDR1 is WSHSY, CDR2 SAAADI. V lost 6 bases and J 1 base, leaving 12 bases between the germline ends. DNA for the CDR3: TGCGCCAGCAGCCCCGGGACTCAGAACACTGAAGCTTTCTTT. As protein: CASSPGTQNTEAFF.

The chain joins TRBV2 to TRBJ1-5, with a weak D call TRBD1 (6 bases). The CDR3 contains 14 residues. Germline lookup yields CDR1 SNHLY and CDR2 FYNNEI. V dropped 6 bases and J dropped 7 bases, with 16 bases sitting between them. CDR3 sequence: CASRNPEGGQPQHF. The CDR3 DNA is TGTGCCAGCAGAAACCCCGAGGGGGGGCAGCCCCAGCATTTT.

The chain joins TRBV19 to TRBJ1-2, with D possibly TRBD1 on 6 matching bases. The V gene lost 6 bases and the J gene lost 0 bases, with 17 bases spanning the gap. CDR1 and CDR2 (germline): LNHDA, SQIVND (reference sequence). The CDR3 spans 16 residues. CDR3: CASRDSGFIPNYGYTF. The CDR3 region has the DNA TGTGCCAGTAGGGACAGCGGATTCATCCCTAACTATGGCTACACCTTC.

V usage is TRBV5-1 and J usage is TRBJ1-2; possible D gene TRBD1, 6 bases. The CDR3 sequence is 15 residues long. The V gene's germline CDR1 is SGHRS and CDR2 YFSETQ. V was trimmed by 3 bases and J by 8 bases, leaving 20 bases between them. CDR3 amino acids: CASSYQGPNYEGYTF. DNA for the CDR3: TGCGCCAGCAGCTACCAGGGGCCAAACTACGAGGGCTACACCTTC.

CDR3: CASTPGGRAGSGNTIYF. The DNA for the CDR3 is TGTGCCAGCACCCCAGGGGGCAGGGCAGGCTCTGGAAACACCATATATTTT. This chain links TRBV7-8 with TRBJ1-3; 8 bases fit TRBD1. V was pared by 7 bases and J by 0 bases, with 11 bases of the junction left unmatched. The germline CDR1 and CDR2 sequences are SGHVS and FQNEAQ. The CDR3 is made up of 17 amino acids.

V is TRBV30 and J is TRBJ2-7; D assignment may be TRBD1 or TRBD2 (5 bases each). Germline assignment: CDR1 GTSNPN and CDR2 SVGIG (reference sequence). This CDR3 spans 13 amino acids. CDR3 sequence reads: CAGGPSSNSEQYF. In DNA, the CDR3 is TGTGCTGGGGGACCCAGCAGTAACTCCGAGCAGTACTTC.

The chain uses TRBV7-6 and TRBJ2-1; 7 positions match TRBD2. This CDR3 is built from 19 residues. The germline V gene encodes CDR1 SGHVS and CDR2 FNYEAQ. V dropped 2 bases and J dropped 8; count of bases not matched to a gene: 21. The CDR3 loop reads CASSLFSGHSAGVSHEQFF. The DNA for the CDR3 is TGTGCCAGCAGCTTATTTAGCGGGCATAGTGCGGGAGTATCCCATGAGCAGTTCTTC. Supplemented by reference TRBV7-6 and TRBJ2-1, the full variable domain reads GAGVSQSPRYKVTKRGQDVALRCDPISGHVSLYWYRQALGQGPEFLTYFNYEAQQDKSGLPNDRFSAERPEGSISTLTIQRTEQRDSAMYRCASSLFSGHSAGVSHEQFFGPGTRLTVL.

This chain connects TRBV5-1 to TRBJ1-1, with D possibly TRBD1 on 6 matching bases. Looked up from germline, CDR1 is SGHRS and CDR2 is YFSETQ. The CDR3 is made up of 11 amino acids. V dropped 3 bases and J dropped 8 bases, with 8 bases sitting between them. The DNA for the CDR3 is TGCGCCAGCAGCTCGGGACAAGAAGCTTTCTTT. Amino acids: CASSSGQEAFF.

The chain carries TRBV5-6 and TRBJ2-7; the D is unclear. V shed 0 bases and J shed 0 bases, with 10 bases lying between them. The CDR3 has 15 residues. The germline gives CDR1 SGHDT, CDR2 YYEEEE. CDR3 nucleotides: TGTGCCAGCAGCTTGGCCCCGGGTAGCTCCTACGAGCAGTACTTC. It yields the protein CASSLAPGSSYEQYF.